The T cell receptor (beta chain) under discussion was sequenced for a study of CD8+ T cells in alopecia areata (dated by TCRdb to 2017 to 2018). General notes on the study: The treated patients, all with moderate-to-severe alopecia areata, were enrolled in an open-label pilot trial of oral tofacitinib given at 5 to 10 mg twice daily. Tofacitinib was administered for 6 to 18 months, and 6 months of follow-up off drug were then conducted to assess delayed response and recurrence. Disease severity in treated patients was measured with the SALT score, which quantifies the percentage of affected scalp surface area. The study used high-throughput TCRbeta sequencing to examine T cell clonal expansion in alopecia areata, in both the C3H/HeJ mouse model and human patients. Human TCRbeta sequencing covered scalp tissue and sorted CD4+ and CD8+ peripheral blood T cells from patchy and totalis/universalis alopecia areata patients and healthy controls. Biopsies were taken from tofacitinib-treated patients at baseline and again at 4 and 24 weeks into treatment, and several of those patients also had a later scalp biopsy. Scalp clonality was compared among normal scalp (n=4), patchy alopecia areata scalp (n=8), and alopecia totalis/universalis scalp (n=8). RNA was obtained with the PAXgene miRNA kit for fixed scalp, the miRNeasy kit for PBMCs, and the RNeasy kit for mouse skin. immunoSEQ multiplex PCR using 35 Vbeta forward primers and 13 Jbeta reverse primers was used to amplify TCRbeta CDR3 regions. On the study overall, not on this receptor specifically: Scalp clonality and the number of expanded CD8+ clones among the top 100 scalp clones were significantly decreased by tofacitinib. Compared with mice, TCR sequences shared between patients were less clear, possibly partly because of HLA diversity across the patient population. Scalp TCR repertoire analysis is complicated because resident alphabeta T cells in normal human skin are also sequenced, whereas mouse skin is dominated by gammadelta T cells. During tofacitinib treatment, many expanded lesional clones stuck around in both scalp and blood, and this persistence may partly explain why relapse happens after treatment is stopped. Because the treated cohort was small and had just a single nonresponder, larger studies are needed to establish links between baseline CD8+ expansion and response. Compared with normal scalp, lesional scalp had higher clonality and more expanded CD8+ clones, particularly in alopecia totalis/universalis, a pattern that suggests antigenic drive.

From a lookup of the germline V gene, CDR1 and CDR2 are SGHDT and YYEEEE. The CDR3, cysteine through phenylalanine, is 15 amino acids long. The entry retains the CDR3 DNA only, 45 bases that are in frame from base 1. For this chain, trimming is 4 bases at the V end and 7 bases at the J end, and the number of junction bases without a gene match is 6. The library was made by the immunoSEQ multiplex PCR assay. To provide template for TCR sequencing, every sample had RNA extracted and reverse transcribed into cDNA. First-strand cDNA was synthesized with SuperScript III using a 2:1 mix of oligo-dT and random hexamers. A synthetic immune receptor repertoire was used to assess amplification bias, and residual bias was removed computationally. Per the source publication's procedure: Raw reads were preprocessed to remove errors, and CDR3 was defined according to IMGT conventions as the region from the conserved cysteine to phenylalanine. Clonality was computed as 1 minus the Shannon entropy, with the entropy normalized by log2 of the number of productive unique TCRs. Whether each scalp clone was CD4 or CD8 was inferred by checking scalp TCRbeta sequences against the CD4 and CD8 repertoires from sorted blood. TCRdb holds this immuneACCESS table with in-frame rearrangements only. Some clones are missing; in checked studies, unresolved V genes explain under half, and the rest has no known cause. The V and J calls and clone size come from that table; D and trimming were worked out from the DNA. This sample lists around 170,000 clones; 40% to 55% were detected once. The top ten clones comprise roughly 9.1% of the sample.

Remarks on this clone: Its binding antigen is unknown. The sample holds no much larger clone one base away, and base qualities are not on file.

Sample treatment or condition, as interpreted from the label and publication: oral pan-JAK inhibitor, 5-10 mg twice daily. Lesional scalp punch biopsies and peripheral blood were collected from alopecia areata patients. PBMCs were separated by density centrifugation and stained for CD3, CD4 and CD8, after which CD4+ and CD8+ T cells were sorted on a FACSAria. Here the sequenced sample was CD8+ T cells sorted from blood, taken at approximately week 52, from a patient treated with tofacitinib. This TCR was sampled from a human donor with alopecia areata. This chain is built from TRBV5-6 and TRBJ1-6; 9 of the junction bases match TRBD1. The DNA is TGTGCCAGCAGCGGGACAGGGAGGAGCAATTCACCCCTCCACTTT. Its coded protein is CASSGTGRSNSPLHF.